Listed here are 26 T cell receptor beta chains from one sample, sequenced in a study of long-term antiretroviral therapy in people with HIV. With survey level as its setting, the immunoSEQ assay was v3.0. Sequencing used immunoSEQ multiplex PCR; TCRdb keeps in-frame clones, though not all of them. The profile covers more than 20,000 clones, with roughly 79% appearing a single time and more than 15% taken by the ten largest. Specimen: unsorted PBMCs, collected at the start of antiretroviral therapy, before treatment. Every receptor here comes from a woman aged 18-30 years with HIV.

The CDR3 DNA reads as TGCGCCAGCAGCTTGGGCGCAGGGGGCAGGGAAAAACTGTTTTTT. Its protein product is CASSLGAGGREKLFF. J is TRBJ1-4 and V is TRBV5-1, with 8 bases that match TRBD1. Germline assignment: CDR1 SGHRS and CDR2 YFSETQ. The V and J ends lost 0 bases and 8 bases, in that order; junction bases with no gene match: 6. This CDR3 comprises 15 residues.

The chain joins TRBV4-1 to TRBJ2-1; 7 bases are shared with TRBD2. The germline V gene has CDR1 MGHRA and CDR2 YSYEKL. J gave up 7 bases and V 4 bases, and 16 bases lay outside the gene matches. This CDR3 is 17 amino acids long. In DNA form, the CDR3 reads TGCGCCAGCAGCCCGGTTAAGAAGGGGCGCGGGGGAAATGAGCAGTTCTTC. Its protein product is CASSPVKKGRGGNEQFF.

V and J are TRBV27 and TRBJ2-2; the D is unclear. Looked up from germline, CDR1 is MNHEY and CDR2 is SMNVEV (reference sequence). The CDR3 spans 11 residues. V was trimmed by 8 bases and J by 6 bases, leaving 7 bases between them. CDR3 sequence reads: CASRFAGELFF. In DNA, the CDR3 is TGTGCCAGCCGGTTCGCCGGGGAGCTGTTTTTT.

This chain joins TRBV6-1 and TRBJ1-1; D is perhaps TRBD1 (5 bases). Trimming took off 2 bases at V and 4 bases at J, with 11 bases between the two ends. Germline CDR1 MNHNS, CDR2 SASEGT. The CDR3 is 14 amino acids. CDR3 protein: CASSEQGGSTEAFF. CDR3 coding DNA: TGTGCCAGCAGTGAACAGGGTGGGAGCACTGAAGCTTTCTTT.

The V gene is TRBV7-6, the J gene TRBJ2-2; perhaps TRBD2 as D (5 bases). Trimming shortened V by 1 base and J by 7 bases, and 19 bases separated the two germline ends. This CDR3 contains 17 residues. Germline V gene data show CDR1 as SGHVS and CDR2 as FNYEAQ. The CDR3, as DNA: TGTGCCAGCAGCTTAGTTCAAGGACGAGGAGGAGGCGGGGAGCTGTTTTTT. Its translation: CASSLVQGRGGGGELFF.

This chain joins TRBV28 and TRBJ1-1; 7 bases are shared with TRBD1. The CDR3 consists of 17 residues. The V gene end was trimmed by 2 bases and the J gene end by 0 bases; junction bases not matched to a gene: 9. Germline loops: CDR1 MDHEN, CDR2 SYDVKM. For the CDR3, the DNA is TGTGCCAGCAGTTTAAGGGGGCAGGGACTGGTGAACACTGAAGCTTTCTTT. It codes for CASSLRGQGLVNTEAFF.

The DNA of the CDR3 is TGTGCCAGCAGCCTAAACTGGAACACTGAAGCTTTCTTT. This codes for CASSLNWNTEAFF. The V and J genes are TRBV5-5 and TRBJ1-1; D call uncertain. This CDR3 is built from 13 residues. Germline V lookup: CDR1 SGHKS, CDR2 YYEKEE (reference sequence). The V gene lost 4 bases and the J gene lost 1 base, with 8 bases spanning the gap. The full variable domain, rest sourced from reference TRBV5-5 and TRBJ1-1, is DAGVTQSPTHLIKTRGQQVTLRCSPISGHKSVSWYQQVLGQGPQFIFQYYEKEERGRGNFPDRFSARQFPNYSSELNVNALLLGDSALYLCASSLNWNTEAFFGQGTRLTVV.

V gene TRBV6-5 combines with J gene TRBJ1-1, with D perhaps TRBD1 (6 bases). CDR3 length: 14 residues. V was pared by 2 bases and J by 7 bases, with 14 bases between. Germline V gene data show CDR1 as MNHEY and CDR2 as SVGAGI. This chain's CDR3 is CASSYGYRTDEAFF. CDR3 coding DNA: TGTGCCAGCAGTTACGGTTACAGGACAGATGAAGCTTTCTTT.

This clone was seen only once. The gene calls are TRBV11-3 and TRBJ2-7; TRBD2 aligns across 7 bases. CDR1 and CDR2 (germline): SGHNT, YENEEA. Germline trimming cut 4 bases from V and 7 bases from J; bases unmatched to any gene: 7. The CDR3 has 13 amino acids. The CDR3 is CASSYGTTGEQYF. CDR3 DNA sequence: TGTGCCAGCAGCTACGGGACTACGGGAGAGCAGTACTTC.

This sequence joins TRBV5-4 and TRBJ2-2; 7 bases line up with TRBD2. J gave up 7 bases and V 4 bases, and 4 bases lay outside the gene matches. Per the germline V gene, CDR1 is SGHNT and CDR2 is YYREEE (reference sequence). The length of the CDR3 is 13 residues. CDR3 in DNA: TGTGCCAGCAGCCCTGGGGGGGACGGGGAGCTGTTTTTT. Translation gives CASSPGGDGELFF. Supplemented by reference TRBV5-4 and TRBJ2-2, the full variable domain reads ETGVTQSPTHLIKTRGQQVTLRCSSQSGHNTVSWYQQALGQGPQFIFQYYREEENGRGNFPPRFSGLQFPNYSSELNVNALELDDSALYLCASSPGGDGELFFGEGSRLTVL.

This chain links TRBV2 with TRBJ2-7; 13 bases map to TRBD2. CDR1 and CDR2 from the germline V gene are SNHLY and FYNNEI. The CDR3 is 17 residues long. Losses at the gene ends were 7 bases for V and 4 bases for J; bases not matched to a gene: 13. CDR3: CASNTDREGLAGYEQYF. CDR3 coding DNA: TGTGCCAGCAATACGGACAGGGAGGGACTAGCGGGGTACGAGCAGTACTTC.

The chain recombines TRBV27 with TRBJ1-5, with 11 bases matching TRBD1. Germline CDR1 and CDR2: MNHEY and SMNVEV (reference sequence). Trimming cost V 4 bases and J 6 bases; bases outside gene matches: 2. The CDR3 runs 14 residues. CDR3 region: CASSWGQGVQPQHF. The CDR3 region has the DNA TGTGCCAGCAGTTGGGGACAGGGGGTTCAGCCCCAGCATTTT.

The chain combines TRBV2 with TRBJ1-1, with D possibly matching TRBD1 (6 bases). There are 11 residues in the CDR3. Germline assignment: CDR1 SNHLY and CDR2 FYNNEI. V shed 5 bases and J shed 7 bases, with 8 bases lying between them. As DNA, the CDR3 is TGTGCCAGCAGTCTAGGGGGTGAAGCTTTCTTT. This sequence encodes CASSLGGEAFF.

The chain combines TRBV2 with TRBJ1-6, with D perhaps matching TRBD1 (5 bases). V lost 3 bases to trimming and J lost 3 bases, with 15 bases between them. From germline, CDR1 is SNHLY and CDR2 FYNNEI. This CDR3 contains 17 residues. CDR3 residues: CASSETSGQNYNSPLHF. The CDR3 DNA reads TGTGCCAGCAGTGAGACCTCGGGGCAGAACTATAATTCACCCCTCCACTTT.

This clone has only a few counts. The V call is TRBV27, the J call TRBJ1-2; 8 bases line up with TRBD1. This CDR3 is built from 14 residues. CDR1 and CDR2 from the germline V gene are MNHEY and SMNVEV (reference sequence). V shed 4 bases, J shed 6 bases, and the junction held 7 bases outside the gene matches. The CDR3 loop reads CASSSYDRGNGYTF. The CDR3 DNA is TGTGCCAGCAGTTCCTACGACAGGGGAAATGGCTACACCTTC.

This chain connects TRBV18 to TRBJ2-5; D may be TRBD2 (6 bases). The V gene's germline CDR1 is KGHSH and CDR2 LQKENI. The V and J ends lost 3 bases and 5 bases respectively, with 13 bases between them. CDR3 length equals 14 residues. The CDR3, as DNA: TGTGCCAGCTCACCTCCGGGAGTGGGGGAGACCCAGTACTTC. It yields the protein CASSPPGVGETQYF.

The J gene is TRBJ2-1, the V gene TRBV4-3; 8 nucleotides match TRBD2. After removal of 0 bases from V and 1 base from J, the junction contained 2 bases not matched to a gene. This CDR3 contains 16 residues. Germline-derived CDR1 and CDR2 are LGHNA and YSLEER. CDR3 nucleotides: TGCGCCAGCAGCCAAGAACCTAGCGGGTCCTACAATGAGCAGTTCTTC. It is translated as CASSQEPSGSYNEQFF.

V is TRBV27 and J is TRBJ2-7; TRBD1 matches 9 bases. This CDR3 has 17 residues. V was pared by 4 bases and J by 3 bases, with 13 bases of the junction left unmatched. The germline V gene encodes CDR1 MNHEY and CDR2 SMNVEV (reference sequence). CDR3 bases: TGTGCCAGCAGTTCCCGTGGGTCCGGGGACAGGGACTACGAGCAGTACTTC. Residues: CASSSRGSGDRDYEQYF.

The chain couples TRBV7-2 to TRBJ2-7, with TRBD1 matching 8 bases. The germline V gene has CDR1 SGHTA and CDR2 FQGNSA. The ends lost 0 bases at V and 7 bases at J; junction bases unmatched: 8. CDR3 length: 15 amino acids. CDR3 DNA sequence: TGTGCCAGCAGCTTAGCCCGGACAGGGCCCCTGGAGCAGTACTTC. It yields the protein CASSLARTGPLEQYF.

The chain employs TRBV5-6 and TRBJ2-7; weak D call: TRBD1 (5 bases). Germline V gene lookup returns CDR1 SGHDT and CDR2 YYEEEE. The ends were cut back, 0 bases at V and 2 bases at J, with 9 bases in the middle. The CDR3 has 14 residues. CDR3 in amino acids: CASSLAGQPYEQYF. In DNA form, the CDR3 reads TGTGCCAGCAGCTTGGCAGGGCAGCCCTACGAGCAGTACTTC.

V and J are TRBV6-1 and TRBJ1-1; D perhaps matches TRBD1 (5 bases). Germline CDR1 reads MNHNS; CDR2 reads SASEGT. The CDR3 has 14 residues. V lost 6 bases and J lost 3, with 14 bases in between. The CDR3 DNA sequence: TGTGCCAGCAGACCCACGGGGGTGGACACTGAAGCTTTCTTT. It yields the protein CASRPTGVDTEAFF.

The chain is built from TRBV4-3 and TRBJ2-1; D possibly corresponds to TRBD2 (6 bases). Trimming took 0 bases from V and 2 from J, leaving 14 bases between them. The CDR3 runs 17 residues. Germline assignment: CDR1 LGHNA and CDR2 YSLEER. The CDR3 coding sequence is TGCGCCAGCAGCCAAGATGGAGGGCCCACAACCTACAATGAGCAGTTCTTC. Protein: CASSQDGGPTTYNEQFF.

This clone was seen a single time. The chain carries TRBV6-1 and TRBJ1-1; D is possibly TRBD1 (5 bases). CDR3 length: 17 amino acids. V was pared by 0 bases and J by 1 base, with 15 bases between. From germline, CDR1 is MNHNS and CDR2 SASEGT. CDR3 residues: CASSEAVWGRGNTEAFF. The CDR3 DNA reads TGTGCCAGCAGTGAAGCGGTGTGGGGGAGGGGGAACACTGAAGCTTTCTTT.

The V and J genes are TRBV6-4 and TRBJ2-2, with D uncertain. The germline V and J ends were trimmed by 7 bases and 0 bases, with 9 bases remaining between them. This CDR3 comprises 14 residues. The germline V gene encodes CDR1 MRHNA and CDR2 SNTAGT. CDR3 sequence reads: CASTRNANTGELFF. CDR3 nucleotide sequence: TGTGCCAGCACGAGGAACGCGAACACCGGGGAGCTGTTTTTT.

V gene TRBV27 combines with J gene TRBJ1-5, with D possibly matching TRBD1 (5 bases). This CDR3 region has 14 residues. CDR1 and CDR2 from the germline V gene are MNHEY and SMNVEV (reference sequence). V lost 2 bases and J 6 bases, leaving 11 bases between the germline ends. The CDR3 loop reads CASSLNGGGQPQHF. The CDR3 DNA follows: TGTGCCAGCAGTTTAAATGGGGGGGGTCAGCCCCAGCATTTT.

The chain is built from TRBV5-1 and TRBJ2-2, with 11 bases that match TRBD1. CDR3 length: 17 residues. Germline assignment: CDR1 SGHRS and CDR2 YFSETQ. V lost 2 bases to trimming and J lost 4 bases; unmatched junction nucleotides: 7. The CDR3 bases are TGCGCCAGCAGCTTAGGGACAGGGGGAGGTCGCACCGGGGAGCTGTTTTTT. Translation gives CASSLGTGGGRTGELFF.